This T cell receptor beta chain was sequenced in a study of T cell changes during pregnancy in multiple sclerosis. Between the trimmed V and J ends, which lost 0 bases and 4 bases, there was a span of 7 bases. The germline V gene encodes CDR1 SGHRS and CDR2 YFSETQ. This CDR3 has 14 amino acids. Profiling relied on immunoSEQ multiplex PCR, and the TCRdb table lists in-frame clones only, not all of them. The table shows around 130,000 clones, with roughly 92% occurring only once. V and J are TRBV5-1 and TRBJ2-2; D unclear. This receptor was obtained from a female donor with multiple sclerosis, enrolled in a pregnancy study. The specimen was peripheral blood, collected before pregnancy. This CDR3 is CASSLGRSTGELFF. The CDR3 bases are TGCGCCAGCAGCTTGGGGCGGAGCACCGGGGAGCTGTTTTTT.